The clone carrying this T cell receptor (beta chain) was observed a few times. As yet, its antigen is unknown. Assay used: immunoSEQ multiplex PCR; TCRdb lists only in-frame clones, some missing. Of 2 million to 3 million clones listed, roughly 93% were seen once; the top ten hold more than 0.35%. V lost 5 bases to trimming and J lost 3 bases; unmatched junction nucleotides: 7. The CDR3 spans 15 residues. Germline loops: CDR1 SGHTA, CDR2 FQGTGA. This specimen belongs to a study of shared clonotypes between healthy human individuals. Study overall: CD4 naive and CD4 memory each took three plates per donor, while CD8 naive took two and CD8 memory one. Notes on the study in general: Around 5% of naive CD4 clonotypes were shared across four donors. Relative to memory subsets, naive subsets generally showed larger estimated richness.

The TCR comes from a man younger than 35 in good health. Some clones in this sample may be carry-over from other donors' samples. This chain connects TRBV7-3 to TRBJ2-1, with 7 bases that match TRBD1. The sample consisted of naive CD4+ T cells from PBMCs. Subset specified: CD45RA+ positively selected. CDR3 sequence: CASSDRDSLYNEQFF. The DNA for the CDR3 is TGTGCCAGCAGCGACCGGGACAGTCTCTACAATGAGCAGTTCTTC.